Sequencing of this T cell receptor (beta chain) was carried out in a study of T cell responses to AZD1222 COVID-19 vaccine. The length of the CDR3 is 14 residues. Germline CDR1 and CDR2: MNHNY and SVGAGI (reference sequence). V shed 6 bases and J shed 4 bases, with 15 bases lying between them. Sequencing was performed with immunoSEQ multiplex PCR; in TCRdb, only in-frame clones are kept and a portion is missing. The profile shows more than 150,000 clones, around 90% of them singletons. Sequencing was performed on peripheral blood, taken on day 0 of AZD1222 vaccination. The chain recombines TRBV6-6 with TRBJ1-2; D uncertain. The receptor was derived from an adult in good health. As DNA, the CDR3 is TGTGCCAGCAGGGATAGGGAGGCGGCCTATGGCTACACCTTC. Amino acids: CASRDREAAYGYTF.